These 30 T cell receptor beta chains were all obtained from the same sample, sequenced in a study of blood T cell repertoires in COVID-19 (dated by TCRdb to the early 2020s). Receptors were amplified or captured by the immunoSEQ multiplex PCR assay. TCRdb took over this immuneACCESS table, retaining in-frame rearrangements with V and J assigned. Such tables are incomplete; in checked studies, under half of the missing clones stem from an unresolved V gene, and the remainder is unexplained. Here the sample has approximately 72,000 clones; more than 80% occur a single time. Of the sample, roughly a third falls within the top ten clones. Sequenced: peripheral blood. The receptors stem from an elderly woman with active or convalescent COVID-19.

The rearrangement joins TRBV23-1 to TRBJ2-7, with D perhaps TRBD1 (6 bases). TRBV23-1 is assigned to the ORF class and has an uncertain function. V was shortened by 2 bases and J by 1 base, with 9 bases between the two germline ends. The CDR3 runs to 14 residues. CDR3: CASSQTGQSYEQYF. The DNA of the CDR3 is TGCGCCAGCAGTCAAACGGGACAATCCTACGAGCAGTACTTC.

This chain connects TRBV7-2 to TRBJ1-6, with TRBD1 identical over 7 bases. The V gene end was trimmed by 3 bases and the J gene end by 9 bases; junction bases not matched to a gene: 5. This CDR3 has 14 amino acids. The germline CDR1 and CDR2 sequences are SGHTA and FQGNSA. CDR3 DNA sequence: TGTGCCAGCAGCTTGGTACAGGGGCGTTCACCCCTCCACTTT. This gives the protein CASSLVQGRSPLHF. The whole variable domain, filled in from reference TRBV7-2 and TRBJ1-6, reads GAGVSQSPSNKVTEKGKDVELRCDPISGHTALYWYRQSLGQGLEFLIYFQGNSAPDKSGLPSDRFSAERTGGSVSTLTIQRTQQEDSAVYLCASSLVQGRSPLHFGNGTRLTVT.

This clone was seen a handful of times. This chain connects TRBV5-1 to TRBJ2-1; tentative D call: TRBD2 (5 bases). V was pared by 1 base and J by 6 bases, with 11 bases between. This CDR3 has 14 residues. CDR1 is SGHRS and CDR2 is YFSETQ in the germline V gene. The DNA of the CDR3 is TGCGCCAGCAGCTTGCTAACTAGTTCCAATGAGCAGTTCTTC. Its protein is CASSLLTSSNEQFF.

The chain is built from TRBV5-1 and TRBJ1-6, with 9 bases identical to TRBD1. The CDR3 totals 15 residues. In germline, CDR1 is SGHRS, CDR2 YFSETQ. Trimming cost V 4 bases and J 7 bases; bases outside gene matches: 6. This CDR3 reads CASSQGQGFNSPLHF. DNA of the CDR3: TGCGCCAGCAGCCAAGGACAGGGGTTCAATTCACCCCTCCACTTT.

This chain uses TRBV7-2 with TRBJ2-5, with TRBD2 identical over 9 bases. Trimming took 7 bases from V and 5 from J; bases not matched to a gene: 8. Germline CDR1 SGHTA, CDR2 FQGNSA. This CDR3 is 14 amino acids long. The CDR3 protein is CASNPSGGPETQYF. CDR3 nucleotide sequence: TGTGCCAGCAACCCGAGCGGGGGGCCGGAGACCCAGTACTTC.

A few counts support this clone. V gene TRBV3-1 (or the pseudogene TRBV3-2) combines with J gene TRBJ1-2, with 10 nucleotides matching TRBD1. This CDR3 comprises 16 residues. Germline-derived CDR1 and CDR2 are LGHDT and YNNKEL (reference sequence). V gave up 3 bases and J gave up 13 bases; unmatched junction bases: 17. The CDR3 here is CASSHPFVPGQGSGTF. CDR3 nucleotides: TGTGCCAGCAGCCATCCCTTCGTCCCGGGACAGGGGTCGGGCACCTTC.

The chain uses TRBV19 and TRBJ1-1; D ambiguous. CDR3 length: 15 residues. Trimming removed 3 bases from V and 5 bases from J, with 16 bases in between. Looked up from germline, CDR1 is LNHDA and CDR2 is SQIVND (reference sequence). CDR3 sequence (DNA): TGTGCCAGTAGTATTCATCGAGGTGAGGTAACTGAAGCTTTCTTT. Residues: CASSIHRGEVTEAFF.

The CDR3 loop is CASSSPGLNHSPLHF. CDR3 nucleotide sequence: TGTGCCAGTAGTTCCCCGGGATTAAACCATTCACCCCTCCACTTT. The chain employs TRBV19 and TRBJ1-6; D unclear. V dropped 5 bases and J dropped 8 bases, with 16 bases sitting between them. Germline CDR1 is LNHDA and CDR2 is SQIVND (reference sequence). The CDR3 loop spans 15 amino acids. Complete variable domain (other parts from reference TRBV19 and TRBJ1-6): DGGITQSPKYLFRKEGQNVTLSCEQNLNHDAMYWYRQDPGQGLRLIYYSQIVNDFQKGDIAEGYSVSREKKESFPLTVTSAQKNPTAFYLCASSSPGLNHSPLHFGNGTRLTVT.

The CDR3 DNA reads TGCGCCAGCACCCGGGACACCTCCTACAATGAGCAGTTCTTC. Its protein product is CASTRDTSYNEQFF. The rearrangement joins TRBV5-1 to TRBJ2-1, with D tentatively TRBD1 (6 bases). This CDR3 is 14 amino acids long. Germline CDR1 is SGHRS and CDR2 is YFSETQ. The V end was cut by 6 bases, the J end by 0 bases, with 10 bases between.

Of note for this clone: A read error may account for a junction end that differs from germline. The V call is TRBV4-3, the J call TRBJ1-5; D is unresolved. There are 15 residues in the CDR3. CDR1 LGHNA and CDR2 YSLEER come from the germline V gene. The CDR3 DNA is TGCGCCAGCAGCCAAGGGGGAACTAGCGATCAGCCCCAGCATTTT. Its translation: CASSQGGTSDQPQHF.

The chain employs TRBV5-4 and TRBJ2-5; D is perhaps TRBD2 (5 bases). The CDR3 sequence is 16 residues long. Per germline, CDR1 SGHNT and CDR2 YYREEE (reference sequence). V shed 2 bases and J shed 4 bases, with 18 bases lying between them. The CDR3 here is CASSFKRGLNGETQYF. CDR3 in DNA: TGTGCCAGCAGCTTTAAACGGGGTCTAAACGGAGAGACCCAGTACTTC.

V and J are TRBV5-1 and TRBJ1-1; 7 nucleotides match TRBD1. Losses at the gene ends were 2 bases for V and 4 bases for J; bases not matched to a gene: 8. CDR1 SGHRS and CDR2 YFSETQ come from the germline V gene. CDR3 length: 15 residues. In DNA form, the CDR3 reads TGCGCCAGCAGCTTTTTAGGGGGCATCGGCACTGAAGCTTTCTTT. Amino acid sequence: CASSFLGGIGTEAFF. Full variable domain (rest looked up from reference TRBV5-1 and TRBJ1-1): KAGVTQTPRYLIKTRGQQVTLSCSPISGHRSVSWYQQTPGQGLQFLFEYFSETQRNKGNFPGRFSGRQFSNSRSEMNVSTLELGDSALYLCASSFLGGIGTEAFFGQGTRLTVV.

The chain recombines TRBV28 with TRBJ2-1, with D perhaps matching TRBD1 (6 bases). The V gene lost 3 bases and the J gene lost 2 bases, with 8 bases spanning the gap. Germline V gene lookup returns CDR1 MDHEN and CDR2 SYDVKM. The CDR3 contains 14 residues. The CDR3 coding sequence is TGTGCCAGCAGTTTCGGGACACCCTACAATGAGCAGTTCTTC. Translation gives CASSFGTPYNEQFF.

The chain uses TRBV7-2 and TRBJ1-1; no reliable D call. The CDR3 length is 13 residues. Germline V CDR1 and CDR2: SGHTA, FQGNSA. With 3 bases removed from V and 8 bases from J, the gap between germline ends came to 13 bases. The CDR3 sequence: CASSFSGSPEAFF. Written as DNA, the CDR3 is TGTGCCAGCAGCTTTTCCGGTAGCCCCGAAGCTTTCTTT.

This clone came up once. The V and J genes are TRBV30 and TRBJ1-5; possibly TRBD1 for D (6 bases). Trimming stripped 5 bases from V and 3 bases from J, with 23 bases between. CDR3 length: 17 amino acids. Germline assignment: CDR1 GTSNPN and CDR2 SVGIG (reference sequence). Written as DNA, the CDR3 is TGTGCCTGGGCCCCGATTAAGATGGGGGCTTTCAATCAGCCCCAGCATTTT. Protein product: CAWAPIKMGAFNQPQHF.

The chain uses TRBV5-1 and TRBJ2-3, with 8 bases aligning to TRBD1. CDR1 is SGHRS, CDR2 YFSETQ, per germline. Trimming took 6 bases from V and 2 from J; bases not matched to a gene: 17. CDR3 size: 18 residues. The CDR3 loop reads CASTLGDRWGSPTDTQYF. The DNA of the CDR3 is TGCGCCAGCACCCTCGGGGACAGGTGGGGGAGTCCCACAGATACGCAGTATTTT.

The V gene is TRBV6-2 or TRBV6-3, the J gene TRBJ1-1; D is undetermined. V shed 4 bases and J shed 0 bases, with 18 bases lying between them. There are 17 residues in the CDR3. In germline, CDR1 is MNHEY, CDR2 SVGEGT. CDR3 bases: TGTGCCAGCAGTTCTCAGCGGGGTGCTTTTATGAACACTGAAGCTTTCTTT. Its protein product is CASSSQRGAFMNTEAFF.

The chain joins TRBV6-5 to TRBJ1-2; D is ambiguous. Looked up from germline, CDR1 is MNHEY and CDR2 is SVGAGI. CDR3 length: 13 residues. V shed 0 bases and J shed 5 bases, with 7 bases lying between them. CDR3 nucleotide sequence: TGTGCCAGCAGTTACTCGAGATCTTATGGCTACACCTTC. This gives the protein CASSYSRSYGYTF.

The chain combines TRBV5-6 with TRBJ1-2, with 10 nucleotides matching TRBD1. Germline loops: CDR1 SGHDT, CDR2 YYEEEE. The CDR3 is 16 amino acids. J was trimmed by 4 bases and V by 1 base; bases with no gene match: 7. The CDR3 reads CASSLWWDRGAYGYTF. The CDR3 bases are TGTGCCAGCAGCTTGTGGTGGGACAGGGGAGCCTATGGCTACACCTTC.

This clone was recorded once. The chain combines TRBV6-5 with TRBJ1-1; D remains unclear. V lost 4 bases to trimming and J lost 3 bases, with 12 bases between them. The germline V gene encodes CDR1 MNHEY and CDR2 SVGAGI. The CDR3 has 14 residues. The CDR3 DNA follows: TGTGCCAGCAGTTTTAGTCCGAGGGACACTGAAGCTTTCTTT. This translates into CASSFSPRDTEAFF.

The chain links TRBV7-3 to TRBJ2-1; the D gene is possibly TRBD1 (5 bases). V lost 3 bases, J lost 6 bases, and 18 bases lay in between. The CDR3 runs 16 residues. Germline V gene lookup returns CDR1 SGHTA and CDR2 FQGTGA. DNA of the CDR3: TGTGCCAGCAGCTTTCTGTCAGGGATGGGGTCCAATGAGCAGTTCTTC. Translated, it gives CASSFLSGMGSNEQFF.

V usage is TRBV5-6 and J usage is TRBJ1-2, with 9 positions matching TRBD1. V shed 2 bases and J 6 bases; nucleotides not matched to a gene: 2. CDR3 length equals 13 residues. In germline, CDR1 is SGHDT, CDR2 YYEEEE. The CDR3 sequence is CASSFRDRDGYTF. The CDR3 nucleotides read TGTGCCAGCAGCTTCCGGGACAGGGATGGCTACACCTTC.

This clone was seen once. J is TRBJ2-6 and V is TRBV24-1; no firm D call. This CDR3 is 18 amino acids long. Between the trimmed V and J ends, which lost 3 bases and 0 bases, there was a span of 14 bases. Germline CDR1 KGHDR, CDR2 SFDVKD. CDR3: CATSDGGPPRSGANVLTF. The DNA for the CDR3 is TGTGCCACCAGTGATGGTGGGCCCCCCCGCTCTGGGGCCAACGTCCTGACTTTC.

The chain carries TRBV19 and TRBJ2-1; D might be TRBD2 (5 bases). V was shortened by 0 bases and J by 6 bases, with 6 bases between the two germline ends. CDR3 length equals 13 residues. The germline gives CDR1 LNHDA, CDR2 SQIVND (reference sequence). This chain's CDR3 is CASSIEAGNEQFF. The CDR3 coding sequence is TGTGCCAGTAGTATAGAGGCGGGCAATGAGCAGTTCTTC.

The chain combines TRBV14 with TRBJ2-1; TRBD2 agrees at 10 bases. The trim removed 2 bases at V and 7 bases at J, leaving 2 bases unmatched. CDR1 is SGHDN and CDR2 is FVKESK in the germline V gene. The CDR3 has 14 amino acids. Here the CDR3 reads CASSQLAGDNEQFF. In DNA form, the CDR3 reads TGTGCCAGCAGCCAACTAGCGGGGGATAATGAGCAGTTCTTC.

The rearrangement uses TRBV27 and TRBJ2-1; 7 bases match TRBD2. With 10 bases clipped from V and 4 bases from J, the junction kept 13 bases outside the gene matches. From germline, CDR1 is MNHEY and CDR2 SMNVEV (reference sequence). The CDR3 has 15 residues. CDR3 bases: TGTGCCACCCGGGCGGGGGACTTAGAGTACAATGAGCAGTTCTTC. Translated: CATRAGDLEYNEQFF.

This clone was recorded a few times. V is TRBV6-5 and J is TRBJ1-1; D not certain. Trimming cost V 2 bases and J 4 bases, with 11 bases left between them. The CDR3 covers 14 residues. Germline assignment: CDR1 MNHEY and CDR2 SVGAGI. CDR3 residues: CASSYGLWATEAFF. CDR3 DNA: TGTGCCAGCAGTTACGGTTTATGGGCCACTGAAGCTTTCTTT.

V usage is TRBV7-2 and J usage is TRBJ1-6, with a possible D match to TRBD1 (6 bases). Germline V gene lookup returns CDR1 SGHTA and CDR2 FQGNSA. This CDR3 region has 15 residues. The V and J ends lost 2 bases and 9 bases respectively, with 14 bases between them. This chain's CDR3 is CASSLLQGWGSPLHF. The CDR3 nucleotides read TGTGCCAGCAGCTTACTACAGGGATGGGGTTCACCCCTCCACTTT.

The V call is TRBV9, the J call TRBJ2-2, with 15 bases matching TRBD2. V shed 2 bases and J 3 bases; nucleotides not matched to a gene: 5. CDR3 length equals 18 residues. Germline CDR1 and CDR2: SGDLS and YYNGEE. The CDR3 here is CASSVGLAGGLDTGELFF. In DNA form, the CDR3 reads TGTGCCAGCAGCGTCGGACTAGCGGGGGGGTTGGACACCGGGGAGCTGTTTTTT.

The chain combines TRBV7-2 with TRBJ2-2; 10 bases align to TRBD2. This CDR3 has 16 residues. Per the germline V gene, CDR1 is SGHTA and CDR2 is FQGNSA. V gave up 2 bases and J gave up 5 bases; unmatched junction bases: 5. The CDR3 bases are TGTGCCAGCAGCTTAAAAAGCGGGGGGGCGACCGGGGAGCTGTTTTTT. This sequence encodes CASSLKSGGATGELFF.